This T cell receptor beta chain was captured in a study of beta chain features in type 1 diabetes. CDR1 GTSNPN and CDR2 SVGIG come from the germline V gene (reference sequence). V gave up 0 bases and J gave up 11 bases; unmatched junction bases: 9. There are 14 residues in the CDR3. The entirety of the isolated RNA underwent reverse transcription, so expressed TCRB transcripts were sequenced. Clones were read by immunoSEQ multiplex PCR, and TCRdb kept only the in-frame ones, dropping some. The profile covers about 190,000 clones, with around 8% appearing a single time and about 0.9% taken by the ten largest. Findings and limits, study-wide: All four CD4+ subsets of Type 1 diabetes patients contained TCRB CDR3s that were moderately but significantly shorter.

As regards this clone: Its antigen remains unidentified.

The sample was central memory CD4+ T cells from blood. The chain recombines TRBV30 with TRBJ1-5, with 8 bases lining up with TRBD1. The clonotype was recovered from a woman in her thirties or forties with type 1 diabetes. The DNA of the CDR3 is TGTGCCTGGAGTGTAACAGGGGGGATGGGGGCCCAGCATTTT. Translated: CAWSVTGGMGAQHF. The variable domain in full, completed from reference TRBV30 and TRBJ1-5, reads SQTIHQWPATLVQPVGSPLSLECTVEGTSNPNLYWYRQAAGRGLQLLFYSVGIGQISSEVPQNLSASRPQDRQFILSSKKLLLSDSGFYLCAWSVTGGMGAQHFGDGTRLSIL.